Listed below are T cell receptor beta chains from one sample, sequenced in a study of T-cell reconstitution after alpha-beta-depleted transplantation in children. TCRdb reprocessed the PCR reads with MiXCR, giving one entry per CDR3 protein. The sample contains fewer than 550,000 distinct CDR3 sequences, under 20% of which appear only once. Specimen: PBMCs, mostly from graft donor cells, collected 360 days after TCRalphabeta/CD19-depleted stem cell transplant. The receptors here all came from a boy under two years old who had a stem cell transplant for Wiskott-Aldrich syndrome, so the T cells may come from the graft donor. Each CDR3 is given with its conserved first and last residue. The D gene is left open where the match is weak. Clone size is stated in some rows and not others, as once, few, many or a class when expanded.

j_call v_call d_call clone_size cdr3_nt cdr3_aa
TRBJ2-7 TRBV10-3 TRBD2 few TGTGCCATCAGTGAGCCTGGCCCGATAGCGGGAGCCTACGAGCAGTACTTC CAISEPGPIAGAYEQYF
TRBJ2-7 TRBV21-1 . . TGTGCCAGCAGCAAAGCCCCTACACAAGAACCCACCTACGAGCAGTACTTC CASSKAPTQEPTYEQYF
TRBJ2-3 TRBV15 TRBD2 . TGTGCCACCAGCAGAGGGACTAGCGGGGGCCTTAGCACAGATACGCAGTATTTT CATSRGTSGGLSTDTQYF
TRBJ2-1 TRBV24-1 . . TGTGCCACCAGTGATTCGTGGGGCGGAGCCTACAATGAGCAGTTCTTC CATSDSWGGAYNEQFF
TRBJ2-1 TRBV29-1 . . TGCAGCGTTGAAGGGGTAATTCGTCCGAATGAGCAGTTCTTC CSVEGVIRPNEQFF
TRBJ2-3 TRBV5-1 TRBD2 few TGCGCCAGCAGCATATCTAGCGGGGGGATCCGGATCACAGATACGCAGTATTTT CASSISSGGIRITDTQYF
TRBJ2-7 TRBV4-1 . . TGCGCCAGCAGCCAAGAAGTATGGCCAGGAGAAACCTACGAGCAGTACTTC CASSQEVWPGETYEQYF
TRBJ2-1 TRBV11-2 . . TGTGCCAGCAGCTTAATAACAAGGTACAATGAGCAGTTCTTC CASSLITRYNEQFF
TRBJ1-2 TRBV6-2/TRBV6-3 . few TGTGCCAGCAGTTACTCGGGGGGAGGATACTATGGCTACACCTTC CASSYSGGGYYGYTF
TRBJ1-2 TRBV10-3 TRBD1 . TGTGCCATCAGTGGACAGGGCTCTAACTATGGCTACACCTTC CAISGQGSNYGYTF
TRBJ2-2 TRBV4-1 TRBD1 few TGCGCCAGCAGCCAACGCATCGGACAGGGGAACACCGGGGAGCTGTTTTTT CASSQRIGQGNTGELFF
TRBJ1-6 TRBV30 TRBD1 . TGTGCCTGGGAGTATGCCGACAGGGGAGGTTCACCCCTCCACTTT CAWEYADRGGSPLHF